The 13 T cell receptor beta chains below all came from one sample that was sequenced in a study of T-cell reconstitution after alpha-beta-depleted transplantation in children. General observations from the study: By one year post-transplant, T-cell counts and diversity largely arose from T cells that were newly produced.

These TCRs are of unknown antigen specificity. TCRbeta library construction was performed incorporating unique molecular identifiers. TCRdb ran MiXCR on the PCR reads and lists one entry per CDR3 protein. The sample yields about 290,000 distinct CDR3 sequences, around 7.1% seen once. This material consisted of peripheral blood, taken 360 days after TCRalphabeta/CD19-depleted stem cell transplant. These receptors originate from a female patient under 10 years old who had a stem cell transplant for Fanconi anemia, so the T cells may come from the graft donor.

V usage is TRBV5-6 and J usage is TRBJ2-7; D unclear. The germline gives CDR1 SGHDT, CDR2 YYEEEE. CDR3 size: 15 residues. The V end lost 0 bases, the J end lost 5 bases, and 15 bases lay between the germline ends. In nucleotides, the CDR3 is TGTGCCAGCAGCTTGGTACCCCACGCAGGCCACGAGCAGTACTTC. It codes for CASSLVPHAGHEQYF.

The table lists this clonotype with many counts. The chain carries TRBV12-3 or TRBV12-4 and TRBJ1-1, with D tentatively TRBD1 (6 bases). Trimming shortened V by 5 bases and J by 5 bases, and 12 bases separated the two germline ends. The CDR3 sequence is 13 residues long. The chain's CDR3 is CASSRTVYTEAFF. CDR3 bases: TGTGCCAGCAGTCGGACAGTGTATACTGAAGCTTTCTTT.

This rearrangement joins TRBV12-3 or TRBV12-4 to TRBJ2-7, with 8 bases fitting TRBD2. With 6 bases clipped from V and 2 bases from J, the junction kept 6 bases outside the gene matches. The length of the CDR3 is 14 residues. The CDR3 loop reads CASSPGTRAYEQYF. For the CDR3, the DNA is TGTGCCAGCAGCCCCGGGACTAGGGCCTACGAGCAGTACTTC.

This chain uses TRBV6-2 or TRBV6-3 with TRBJ2-1, with D hard to call. The CDR3 totals 16 residues. V was shortened by 7 bases and J by 5 bases, with 21 bases between the two germline ends. Germline V lookup: CDR1 MNHEY, CDR2 SVGEGT. Here the CDR3 DNA reads TGTGCCAGCACCCCCTATCGTATTACGCCCGACAATGAGCAGTTCTTC. Its protein is CASTPYRITPDNEQFF.

This clonotype was counted at least ten times. The V call is TRBV25-1, the J call TRBJ2-2; 7 bases fit TRBD2. The V gene's germline CDR1 is MGHDK and CDR2 SYGVNS. V lost 6 bases, J lost 4 bases, and 5 bases stayed unmatched. The CDR3 has 14 amino acids. The CDR3 loop is CASRGEGGTGELFF. The CDR3 DNA reads TGTGCCAGCAGGGGGGAGGGAGGCACCGGGGAGCTGTTTTTT.

This clonotype appeared many times. The chain employs TRBV12-3 or TRBV12-4 and TRBJ2-1; the match to TRBD2 covers 15 bases. CDR3 length: 17 residues. V was clipped by 4 bases and J by 4 bases; unmatched bases: 5. This chain's CDR3 is CASSSGLAGGVYNEQFF. In DNA, the CDR3 is TGTGCCAGCAGTTCCGGACTAGCGGGAGGGGTGTACAATGAGCAGTTCTTC.

This chain links TRBV5-1 with TRBJ2-7; D gene ambiguous. V gave up 4 bases and J gave up 2 bases, with 13 bases separating them. The CDR3 totals 14 residues. Looked up from germline, CDR1 is SGHRS and CDR2 is YFSETQ. CDR3 residues: CASSNGLSAYEQYF. The CDR3, as DNA: TGCGCCAGCAGCAATGGCTTAAGTGCCTACGAGCAGTACTTC.

This clonotype was picked up many times. This chain joins TRBV3-1 and TRBJ2-3; no clear D gene. The length of the CDR3 is 14 residues. With 4 bases removed from V and 3 bases from J, the gap between germline ends came to 11 bases. Germline V gene sequence: CDR1 LGHDT, CDR2 YNNKEL (reference sequence). The CDR3 bases are TGTGCCAGCAGCCTAAGAGGTTTAACAGATACGCAGTATTTT. It encodes CASSLRGLTDTQYF.

The table lists this clonotype with many counts. The V gene is TRBV29-1, the J gene TRBJ1-1; a weak D match, TRBD1 (6 bases). Trimming took 6 bases from V and 2 from J, leaving 10 bases between them. This CDR3 is built from 12 residues. CDR1 SQVTM and CDR2 ANQGSEA come from the germline V gene. This chain's CDR3 is CSVAQGNTEAFF. CDR3 coding DNA: TGCAGCGTAGCACAGGGTAACACTGAAGCTTTCTTT. Full variable domain (remainder filled in from reference TRBV29-1 and TRBJ1-1): SAVISQKPSRDICQRGTSLTIQCQVDSQVTMMFWYRQQPGQSLTLIATANQGSEATYESGFVIDKFPISRPNLTFSTLTVSNMSPEDSSIYLCSVAQGNTEAFFGQGTRLTVV.

This clonotype showed up many times. The rearrangement links TRBV2 to TRBJ2-1, with 9 nucleotides matching TRBD1. Losses at the gene ends were 3 bases for V and 7 bases for J; bases not matched to a gene: 19. The CDR3 extends over 19 amino acids. CDR1 SNHLY and CDR2 FYNNEI come from the germline V gene. CDR3 sequence: CASSERPTWSGQGLNEQFF. CDR3 bases: TGTGCCAGCAGTGAGAGGCCCACGTGGTCGGGACAGGGTCTTAATGAGCAGTTCTTC.

This clonotype has more than one count but fewer than ten. The rearrangement joins TRBV6-1 to TRBJ1-4; D is perhaps TRBD1 (5 bases). The length of the CDR3 is 15 residues. Trimming left V 7 bases short and J 5 bases short, with 17 bases between. Germline V lookup: CDR1 MNHNS, CDR2 SASEGT. CDR3 amino acids: CASTQPGTENEKLFF. The CDR3 coding sequence is TGTGCCAGCACTCAGCCCGGGACGGAGAATGAAAAACTGTTTTTT.

This clonotype was detected only a few times. The J gene is TRBJ1-5, the V gene TRBV6-1; no definite D call. The length of the CDR3 is 12 residues. The germline V gene encodes CDR1 MNHNS and CDR2 SASEGT. Trimming removed 6 bases from V and 4 bases from J, with 7 bases in between. The CDR3 nucleotides are TGTGCCAGCAGGGAGAGGAATCAGCCCCAGCATTTT. As protein: CASRERNQPQHF.

The V call is TRBV6-5, the J call TRBJ2-5, with D perhaps matching TRBD2 (5 bases). Trimming shortened V by 6 bases and J by 7 bases, and 27 bases separated the two germline ends. The CDR3 totals 17 residues. Germline CDR1 and CDR2: MNHEY and SVGAGI. This chain's CDR3 is CASSYDPERPIPGTQYF. For the CDR3, the DNA is TGTGCCAGCAGCTACGATCCCGAGCGGCCCATCCCGGGGACCCAGTACTTC.